The entry below gives a single T cell receptor beta chain sequence along with its context. This clonotype was detected many times. This receptor's antigen is unknown. Base qualities are not recorded, but no much larger clone differs from it by a single base. In the germline V gene, CDR1 corresponds to SGHTA and CDR2 to FQGNSA. Deletion took 2 bases off V and 8 bases off J, with a span of 18 bases between the germline ends. The CDR3 holds 15 amino acids from the cysteine to the phenylalanine. Just CDR3 DNA is preserved here, 45 bases in frame from base 1. These data originate in a study of response to subunit inactivated influenza vaccine (dated by TCRdb to the late 2010s). About the full investigation: Deep quantitative profiling of the T cell receptor repertoire was used in the study to follow responses to a trivalent subunit inactivated influenza vaccine. Beyond this particular receptor, the publication reports: The authors proposed that each seasonal influenza vaccination may bring in only a limited number of new T cells.

Library generation was performed with RT-PCR. Sequencing instrument: Illumina HiSeq 2500. In TCRdb, the public reads were trimmed at Q25 with fastp and aligned with MiXCR, with productive beta chains retained. Rows with one shared CDR3 protein collapse into an entry with the most common genes and DNA. The sample table records approximately 530,000 distinct CDR3 sequences; under 8.5% of these occur just once. About an eighth of the sample rests with the top ten. Sequences were derived from PBMCs from blood, sampled approximately 25 months after vaccination. The chain is assembled from TRBV7-2 and TRBJ1-2, with the D gene not clear enough to name. The sequence came from a man aged 50 to 69 who received an inactivated influenza vaccine. Donor details come from another sample of the same person, matched by shared clones. The CDR3 sequence is CASSLFRSTNKGYTF. The sequenced DNA is TGTGCCAGCAGCTTATTTCGCAGCACAAACAAAGGCTACACCTTC.